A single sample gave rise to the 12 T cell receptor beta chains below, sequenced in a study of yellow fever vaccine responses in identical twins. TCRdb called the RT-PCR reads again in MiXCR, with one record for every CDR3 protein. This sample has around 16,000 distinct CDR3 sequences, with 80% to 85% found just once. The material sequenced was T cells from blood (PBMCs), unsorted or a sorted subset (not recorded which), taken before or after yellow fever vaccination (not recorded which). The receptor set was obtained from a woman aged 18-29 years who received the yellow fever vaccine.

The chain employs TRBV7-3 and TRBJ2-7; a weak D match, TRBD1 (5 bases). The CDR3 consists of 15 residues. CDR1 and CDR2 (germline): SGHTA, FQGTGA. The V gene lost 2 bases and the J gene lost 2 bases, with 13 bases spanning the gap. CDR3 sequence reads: CASSLQGRFTYEQYF. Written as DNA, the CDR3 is TGTGCCAGCAGCTTACAGGGTCGCTTCACCTACGAGCAGTACTTC.

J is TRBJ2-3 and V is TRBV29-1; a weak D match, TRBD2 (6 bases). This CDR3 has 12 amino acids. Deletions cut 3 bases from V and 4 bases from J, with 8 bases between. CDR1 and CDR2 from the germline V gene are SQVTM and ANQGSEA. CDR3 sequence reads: CSVDGGADTQYF. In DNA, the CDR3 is TGCAGCGTTGATGGAGGGGCAGATACGCAGTATTTT.

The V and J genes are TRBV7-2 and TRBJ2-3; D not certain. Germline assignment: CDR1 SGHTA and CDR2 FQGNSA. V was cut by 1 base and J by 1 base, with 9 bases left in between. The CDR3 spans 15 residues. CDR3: CASSLDAFGTDTQYF. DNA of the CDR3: TGTGCCAGCAGCTTAGATGCATTTGGCACAGATACGCAGTATTTT.

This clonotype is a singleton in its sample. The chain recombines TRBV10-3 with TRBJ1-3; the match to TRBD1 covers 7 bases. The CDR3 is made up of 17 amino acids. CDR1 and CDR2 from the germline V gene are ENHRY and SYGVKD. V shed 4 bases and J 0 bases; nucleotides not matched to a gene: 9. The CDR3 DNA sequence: TGTGCCATCAGTGTGCTCGGACAGGCTATCTCTGGAAACACCATATATTTT. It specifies CAISVLGQAISGNTIYF.

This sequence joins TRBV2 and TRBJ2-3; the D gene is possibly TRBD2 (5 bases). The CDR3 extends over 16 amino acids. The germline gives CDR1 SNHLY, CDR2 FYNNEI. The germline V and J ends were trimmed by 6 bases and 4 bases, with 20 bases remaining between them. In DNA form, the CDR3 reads TGTGCCAGCAGAGAACAAGGACCCGGAGGCCCAGATACGCAGTATTTT. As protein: CASREQGPGGPDTQYF.

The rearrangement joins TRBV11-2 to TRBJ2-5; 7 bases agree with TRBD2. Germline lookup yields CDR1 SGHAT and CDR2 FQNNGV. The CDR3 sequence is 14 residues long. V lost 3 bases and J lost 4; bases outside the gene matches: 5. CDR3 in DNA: TGTGCCAGCAGCTTCGTGGGAGGGCGAGAGACCCAGTACTTC. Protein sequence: CASSFVGGRETQYF.

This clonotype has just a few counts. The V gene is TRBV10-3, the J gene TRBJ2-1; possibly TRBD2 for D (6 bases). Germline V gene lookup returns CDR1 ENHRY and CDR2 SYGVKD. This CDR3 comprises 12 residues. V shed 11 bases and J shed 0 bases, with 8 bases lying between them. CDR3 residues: CALGGSYNEQFF. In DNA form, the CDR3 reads TGTGCCCTGGGGGGCTCCTACAATGAGCAGTTCTTC.

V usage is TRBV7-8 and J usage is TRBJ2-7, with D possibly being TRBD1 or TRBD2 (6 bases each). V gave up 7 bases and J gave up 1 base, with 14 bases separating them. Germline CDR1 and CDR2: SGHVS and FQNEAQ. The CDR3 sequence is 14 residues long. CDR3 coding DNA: TGTGCCAGCATATCTACAGGGAGGTCCTACGAGCAGTACTTC. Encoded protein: CASISTGRSYEQYF. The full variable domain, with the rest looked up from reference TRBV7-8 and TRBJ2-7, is GAGVSQSPRYKVAKRGQDVALRCDPISGHVSLFWYQQALGQGPEFLTYFQNEAQLDKSGLPSDRFFAERPEGSVSTLKIQRTQQEDSAVYLCASISTGRSYEQYFGPGTRLTVT.

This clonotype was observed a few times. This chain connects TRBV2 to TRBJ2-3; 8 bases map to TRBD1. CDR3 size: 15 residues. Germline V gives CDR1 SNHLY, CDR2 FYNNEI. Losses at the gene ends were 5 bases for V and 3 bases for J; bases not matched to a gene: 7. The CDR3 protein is CASSTRTGSTDTQYF. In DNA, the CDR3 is TGTGCCAGCAGTACCCGGACAGGGAGTACAGATACGCAGTATTTT. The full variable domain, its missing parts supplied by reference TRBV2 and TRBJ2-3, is EPEVTQTPSHQVTQMGQEVILRCVPISNHLYFYWYRQILGQKVEFLVSFYNNEISEKSEIFDDQFSVERPDGSNFTLKIRSTKLEDSAMYFCASSTRTGSTDTQYFGPGTRLTVL.

CDR3 residues: CAISGLYGSSYEQYF. CDR3 sequence (DNA): TGTGCCATCAGTGGTTTGTACGGTAGCTCCTACGAGCAGTACTTC. V and J are TRBV10-3 and TRBJ2-7; D ambiguous. The CDR3 totals 15 residues. Germline V gene lookup returns CDR1 ENHRY and CDR2 SYGVKD. The V and J ends lost 4 bases and 0 bases respectively, with 13 bases between them.

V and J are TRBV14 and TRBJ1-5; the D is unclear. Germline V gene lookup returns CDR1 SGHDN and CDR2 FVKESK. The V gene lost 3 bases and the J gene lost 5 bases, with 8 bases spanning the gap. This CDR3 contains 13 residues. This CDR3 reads CASSHRTDQPQHF. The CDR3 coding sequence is TGTGCCAGCAGCCATCGAACCGATCAGCCCCAGCATTTT.

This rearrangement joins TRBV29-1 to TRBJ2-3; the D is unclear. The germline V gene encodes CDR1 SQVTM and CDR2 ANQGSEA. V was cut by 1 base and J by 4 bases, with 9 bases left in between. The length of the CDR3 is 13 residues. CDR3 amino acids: CSVEVGGADTQYF. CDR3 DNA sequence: TGCAGCGTTGAAGTAGGTGGGGCAGATACGCAGTATTTT.